This T cell receptor beta chain was observed in a study of blood T cell repertoires in COVID-19. On the study more broadly: COVID-19 samples, acute and convalescent, were from the United States, Italy and Spain.

Sequencing used immunoSEQ multiplex PCR; TCRdb keeps in-frame clones, though not all of them. The sample consists of under 150,000 clones, approximately 90% of them appearing once. Germline CDR1 reads SGHVS; CDR2 reads FQNEAQ. Unmatched junction bases numbered 3, after V lost 7 bases and J lost 0 bases. The CDR3 is 15 amino acids. The specimen sequenced was peripheral blood. The chain links TRBV7-8 to TRBJ2-5; TRBD2 aligns across 12 bases. This receptor was taken from a man aged 45-65 years with active or convalescent COVID-19. CDR3: CASILAGGYQETQYF. CDR3 DNA sequence: TGTGCCAGCATTCTAGCGGGAGGGTACCAAGAGACCCAGTACTTC.